Listed here is a single T cell receptor (beta chain). The antigen is not known. Clones were sequenced by immunoSEQ multiplex PCR, and TCRdb holds only the in-frame ones, with some missing. The sample holds roughly 120,000 clones, 90% to 95% seen once. The data stem from a study of graft-versus-host responses after intestinal transplantation. Study context: Multivisceral, liver-intestinal, or isolated intestinal grafts were transplanted into recipients. Each patient got anti-thymocyte globulin induction, then tacrolimus and steroids for around three years.

The study, taken as a whole, reports: Across patients carrying graft-donor T cell macrochimerism, allografts held high graft-versus-host to host-versus-graft clonal ratios. Detected in recipient marrow were GvH clones, some of which were first observed in ileum or blood.

The sequence derives from a human donor who was the organ donor for an intestinal transplant. The input for sequencing was unstimulated CD4+ T cells sorted from spleen or lymph node cells, taken before transplant.

The CDR3 DNA sequence: TGTGCCAGCAGCTCCTCACCGGGGACCTATGGCTACACCTTC. This encodes CASSSSPGTYGYTF. V gene TRBV7-2 combines with J gene TRBJ1-2; D possibly corresponds to TRBD1 (5 bases). Germline V gene lookup returns CDR1 SGHTA and CDR2 FQGNSA. The CDR3 runs 14 residues. Trimming took off 4 bases at V and 4 bases at J, with 13 bases between the two ends.